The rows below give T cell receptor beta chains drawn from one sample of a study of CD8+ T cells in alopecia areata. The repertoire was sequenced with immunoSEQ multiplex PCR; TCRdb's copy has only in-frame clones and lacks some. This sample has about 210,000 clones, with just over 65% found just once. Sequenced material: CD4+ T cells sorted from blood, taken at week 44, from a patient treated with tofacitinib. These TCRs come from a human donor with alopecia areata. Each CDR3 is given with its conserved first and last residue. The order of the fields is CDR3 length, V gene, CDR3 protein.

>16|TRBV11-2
CASSPAIVLVNTEAFF
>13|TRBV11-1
CASSFQRNTEAFF
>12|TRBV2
CASSASIYEQYF
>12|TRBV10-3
CAISEPLQPQHF
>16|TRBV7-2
CASSLVGGGASNEQFF
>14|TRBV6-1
CAGRTGALNTEAFF
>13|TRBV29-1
CSVPDRGNNEQFF
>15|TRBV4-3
CASSQDWEQNQPQHF
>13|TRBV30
CASGEQGGETQYF
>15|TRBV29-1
CSVEGARPDSYEQYF
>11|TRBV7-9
CASTTDRGAFF
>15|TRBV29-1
CSVQGLRVNYNEQFF
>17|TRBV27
CASSLSHGPGVYNEQFF
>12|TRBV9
CASSPRSSPLHF
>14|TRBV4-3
CASSQGKITDTQYF
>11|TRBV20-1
CSALGSAEAFF
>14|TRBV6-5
CASRAGGRQNEQFF
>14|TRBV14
CASTMAGGGGEAFF
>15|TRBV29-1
CSVDGGGSSYNEQFF
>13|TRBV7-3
CASSLTGRDEQYF
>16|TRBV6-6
CASSYGRQGGVYGYTF
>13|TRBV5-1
CASRSGQGAEAFF
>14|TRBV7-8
CASSLTGMSTEAFF
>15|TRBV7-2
CASSRLVAGTDTQYF
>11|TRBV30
CACRNTYGYTF
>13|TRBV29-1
CSVSGGQGYGYTF
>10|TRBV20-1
CSARLPEAFF
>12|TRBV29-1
CSVEESTDTQYF
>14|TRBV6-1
CASSVIGREYGYTF
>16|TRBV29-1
CSVEDRLAGGGGEQFF
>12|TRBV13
CASGTRAYEQYF
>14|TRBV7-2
CASSSTAGGYEQYF
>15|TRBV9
CASSARGAGNTEAFF
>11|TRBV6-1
CASSDASPLHF
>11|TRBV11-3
CASMRESEAFF
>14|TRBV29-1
CSVEEEPSTDTQYF
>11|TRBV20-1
CSARLNTEAFF
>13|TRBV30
CAWSGGVQETQYF
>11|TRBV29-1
CSVGGASEQFF
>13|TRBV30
CAWVTAANNEQFF
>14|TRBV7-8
CASSLHPSGGTQYF
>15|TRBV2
CASRELAGAHNEQFF
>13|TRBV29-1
CSVRQGENYGYTF
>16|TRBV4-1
CASSQDPGPSSYEQYF
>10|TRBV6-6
CASSREGYTF
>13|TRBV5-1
CASSFGLGSPLHF
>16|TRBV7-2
CASSFPTSGSSYEQYF
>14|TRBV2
CASAGQNSYNEQFF
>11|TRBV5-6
CASSLGEGAFF